These 27 T cell receptor beta chains share one sample of origin, sequenced in a study of T cells in localized non-small cell lung cancer. Sequenced by immunoSEQ multiplex PCR; TCRdb stores in-frame clones only, minus some. The table shows over a thousand clones, with roughly a fifth occurring only once. The sequences come from normal lung tissue next to the tumor, collected before any cancer treatment. Every receptor here comes from a woman aged 40-70 years with stage I lung adenocarcinoma.

This clone was seen more than once but under ten times. V gene TRBV19 combines with J gene TRBJ1-5; D may be TRBD1 (5 bases). The CDR3 spans 15 residues. Germline V CDR1 and CDR2: LNHDA, SQIVND (reference sequence). Deletions cut 3 bases from V and 1 base from J, with 10 bases between. Here the CDR3 reads CASSIGTASNQPQHF. The DNA for the CDR3 is TGTGCCAGTAGTATCGGGACCGCGAGCAATCAGCCCCAGCATTTT.

The chain recombines TRBV19 with TRBJ2-7; D might be TRBD2 (5 bases). The length of the CDR3 is 13 residues. CDR1 is LNHDA, CDR2 SQIVND, per germline (reference sequence). Trimming removed 2 bases from V and 5 bases from J, with 10 bases in between. CDR3 protein: CASSIRGSDEQYF. The CDR3 nucleotides read TGTGCCAGTAGTATACGGGGTTCGGACGAGCAGTACTTC.

The chain uses TRBV5-1 and TRBJ2-1; TRBD2 aligns across 14 bases. V trimming: 0 bases; J trimming: 6 bases; junction bases outside the gene matches: 2. The germline gives CDR1 SGHRS, CDR2 YFSETQ. The CDR3 extends over 16 amino acids. The CDR3 region is CASSLEGLAGVNEQFF. In nucleotides, the CDR3 is TGCGCCAGCAGCTTGGAGGGACTAGCGGGAGTCAATGAGCAGTTCTTC.

The chain employs TRBV7-4 and TRBJ2-3; tentative D call: TRBD1 (6 bases). V gave up 8 bases and J gave up 5 bases, with 14 bases separating them. The germline gives CDR1 SGHVT, CDR2 SQSDAQ. The CDR3 length is 13 residues. In nucleotides, the CDR3 is TGTGCCAGCGGGTCAGGGGTGTTAGATACGCAGTATTTT. It specifies CASGSGVLDTQYF. Based on the CDR3 plus reference TRBV7-4 and TRBJ2-3, the full variable domain is GAGVSQSPRYKVAKRGRDVALRCDSISGHVTLYWYRQTLGQGSEVLTYSQSDAQRDKSGRPSGRFSAERPERSVSTLKIQRTEQGDSAVYLCASGSGVLDTQYFGPGTRLTVL.

The genes are TRBV19 and TRBJ1-2, with 10 positions matching TRBD1. V shed 3 bases and J 3 bases; nucleotides not matched to a gene: 4. CDR1 is LNHDA and CDR2 is SQIVND in the germline V gene (reference sequence). The CDR3 consists of 15 residues. CDR3 sequence: CASSMGQGLDYGYTF. For the CDR3, the DNA is TGTGCCAGTAGTATGGGACAGGGGTTAGACTATGGCTACACCTTC. The variable domain in full, with the rest retrieved from reference TRBV19 and TRBJ1-2, is DGGITQSPKYLFRKEGQNVTLSCEQNLNHDAMYWYRQDPGQGLRLIYYSQIVNDFQKGDIAEGYSVSREKKESFPLTVTSAQKNPTAFYLCASSMGQGLDYGYTFGSGTRLTVV.

This clone ranks as medium-sized (0.01 to 0.1%). This sequence joins TRBV11-3 and TRBJ2-7; TRBD1 matches at 9 bases. The germline CDR1 and CDR2 sequences are SGHNT and YENEEA. The CDR3 length is 15 residues. The V gene end was trimmed by 3 bases and the J gene end by 2 bases; junction bases not matched to a gene: 5. The CDR3 DNA reads as TGTGCCAGCAGCTTGCAGACAGGGGGGGCCTACGAGCAGTACTTC. This gives the protein CASSLQTGGAYEQYF.

This chain joins TRBV5-1 and TRBJ1-1; 7 bases align to TRBD1. In germline, CDR1 is SGHRS, CDR2 YFSETQ. CDR3 length: 15 amino acids. V dropped 0 bases and J dropped 4; count of bases not matched to a gene: 6. The CDR3 nucleotides are TGCGCCAGCAGCTTGGTAGGGGGCGGGAGCACTGAAGCTTTCTTT. The encoded protein is CASSLVGGGSTEAFF. Using reference TRBV5-1 and TRBJ1-1 for the parts outside the CDR3, the full variable domain is KAGVTQTPRYLIKTRGQQVTLSCSPISGHRSVSWYQQTPGQGLQFLFEYFSETQRNKGNFPGRFSGRQFSNSRSEMNVSTLELGDSALYLCASSLVGGGSTEAFFGQGTRLTVV.

This clone was counted only a few times. The CDR3 region is CASSIEGLAGNEQFF. As DNA, the CDR3 is TGTGCCAGTAGTATAGAGGGACTAGCGGGAAACGAGCAGTTCTTC. The rearrangement uses TRBV19 and TRBJ2-1; 13 bases fit TRBD2. J was trimmed by 10 bases and V by 0 bases; bases with no gene match: 3. CDR1 is LNHDA, CDR2 SQIVND, per germline (reference sequence). The CDR3 length is 15 residues.

This clone has more than one count but fewer than ten. This chain joins TRBV19 and TRBJ1-5, with unresolved D. This CDR3 is built from 14 residues. In germline, CDR1 is LNHDA, CDR2 SQIVND (reference sequence). Trimming took off 3 bases at V and 5 bases at J, with 11 bases between the two ends. CDR3 nucleotide sequence: TGTGCCAGTAGTATGGCTCATGGGGATCAGCCCCAGCATTTT. This encodes CASSMAHGDQPQHF.

The chain employs TRBV29-1 and TRBJ1-4; D gene unclear. CDR3 length: 12 amino acids. Per germline, CDR1 SQVTM and CDR2 ANQGSEA. The germline V and J ends were trimmed by 7 bases and 8 bases, with 14 bases remaining between them. Written as DNA, the CDR3 is TGCAGCGCCGGACGGGTAGGAGAAAAACTGTTTTTT. Protein product: CSAGRVGEKLFF.

The CDR3 protein is CSVVRNNNEQFF. The CDR3 DNA reads as TGCAGCGTTGTCAGAAATAACAATGAGCAGTTCTTC. The gene calls are TRBV29-1 and TRBJ2-1; D not certain. The germline V gene has CDR1 SQVTM and CDR2 ANQGSEA. CDR3 length: 12 amino acids. Trimming cost V 4 bases and J 5 bases, with 9 bases left between them.

This clone was seen a handful of times. V usage is TRBV6-8 and J usage is TRBJ2-1; D is unclear. CDR1 is MNHGY, CDR2 SAAAGT, per germline. CDR3 length: 17 amino acids. The V gene lost 2 bases and the J gene lost 4 bases, with 18 bases spanning the gap. This chain's CDR3 is CASSYKVENVRYNEQFF. Written as DNA, the CDR3 is TGTGCCAGCAGTTACAAGGTAGAGAACGTCCGATACAATGAGCAGTTCTTC.

The V gene is TRBV29-1, the J gene TRBJ1-2; D is ambiguous. Trimming stripped 4 bases from V and 0 bases from J, with 6 bases between. CDR3 length equals 12 residues. The germline CDR1 and CDR2 sequences are SQVTM and ANQGSEA. The CDR3 here is CSVALPNYGYTF. CDR3 in DNA: TGCAGCGTTGCTTTGCCTAACTATGGCTACACCTTC.

The chain carries TRBV19 and TRBJ1-5; the match to TRBD1 covers 9 bases. There are 17 residues in the CDR3. The trim removed 9 bases at V and 2 bases at J, leaving 14 bases unmatched. Germline-derived CDR1 and CDR2 are LNHDA and SQIVND (reference sequence). CDR3 sequence: CASDRGTGKMGNQPQHF. The CDR3 DNA is TGTGCCAGCGACCGGGGGACAGGGAAGATGGGCAATCAGCCCCAGCATTTT.

This clone ranks as medium-sized. This rearrangement joins TRBV10-3 to TRBJ2-7, with D uncertain. The V end lost 2 bases, the J end lost 7 bases, and 15 bases lay between the germline ends. CDR1 is ENHRY and CDR2 is SYGVKD in the germline V gene. CDR3 length equals 14 residues. The CDR3 bases are TGTGCCATCAGTGAGAGTTTCCCCCGCCAGGAGCAGTACTTC. Protein: CAISESFPRQEQYF.

A few counts support this clone. The rearrangement links TRBV9 to TRBJ1-6; a weak D match, TRBD1 (5 bases). From germline, CDR1 is SGDLS and CDR2 YYNGEE. V shed 2 bases and J shed 7 bases, with 22 bases lying between them. CDR3 length: 18 amino acids. CDR3 residues: CASSVALRDGTGNSPLHF. CDR3 bases: TGTGCCAGCAGCGTCGCGCTTCGGGACGGCACTGGCAATTCACCCCTCCACTTT.

There are a few counts of this clone. V gene TRBV6-8 combines with J gene TRBJ1-4; D unresolved. Germline CDR1 reads MNHGY; CDR2 reads SAAAGT. The germline V and J ends were trimmed by 2 bases and 0 bases, with 10 bases remaining between them. The CDR3 consists of 16 residues. The CDR3 region has the DNA TGTGCCAGCAGTTACCATCCCGGTTCAACTAATGAAAAACTGTTTTTT. As protein: CASSYHPGSTNEKLFF.

CDR3 region: CASSLGISSGNTIYF. The CDR3 DNA reads as TGTGCCAGCAGCTTAGGAATTTCCTCTGGAAACACCATATATTTT. The V call is TRBV11-3, the J call TRBJ1-3; D remains unclear. Germline CDR1 reads SGHNT; CDR2 reads YENEEA. The CDR3 runs 15 residues. V lost 1 base, J lost 0 bases, and 7 bases lay in between.

The chain combines TRBV14 with TRBJ1-1; D possibly corresponds to TRBD1 (5 bases). The CDR3 has 14 amino acids. V gave up 1 base and J gave up 5 bases, with 11 bases separating them. Germline CDR1 and CDR2: SGHDN and FVKESK. CDR3 protein: CASSQALGGTEAFF. CDR3 sequence (DNA): TGTGCCAGCAGCCAAGCTCTCGGGGGAACTGAAGCTTTCTTT.

The CDR3 bases are TGTGCCAGTAGTATAGAGGTCCGGGCTGGCTACACCTTC. Its translation is CASSIEVRAGYTF. The chain uses TRBV19 and TRBJ1-2; D is unclear. Germline V lookup: CDR1 LNHDA, CDR2 SQIVND (reference sequence). This CDR3 spans 13 amino acids. V was cut by 0 bases and J by 7 bases, with 9 bases left in between.

This CDR3 reads CASSSHSTAEAFF. CDR3 coding DNA: TGTGCCAGCAGCTCCCACTCGACCGCTGAAGCTTTCTTT. This chain uses TRBV9 with TRBJ1-1, with no clear D. The CDR3 totals 13 residues. Germline CDR1 is SGDLS and CDR2 is YYNGEE. V was trimmed by 4 bases and J by 6 bases, leaving 13 bases between them.

In this sample, this clone is hyperexpanded (1% or more). CDR3 region: CASRSDRGEQFF. CDR3 nucleotide sequence: TGTGCCAGCAGGAGTGACCGGGGTGAGCAGTTCTTC. The genes are TRBV6-8 and TRBJ2-1; tentative D call: TRBD2 (5 bases). Trimming took off 6 bases at V and 9 bases at J, with 12 bases between the two ends. The CDR3 length is 12 residues. Germline lookup yields CDR1 MNHGY and CDR2 SAAAGT.

This chain uses TRBV14 with TRBJ2-5; D is unresolved. Germline CDR1 SGHDN, CDR2 FVKESK. Between the trimmed V and J ends, which lost 5 bases and 5 bases, there was a span of 9 bases. The CDR3 runs 12 residues. The CDR3 nucleotides are TGTGCCAGCAGCAGATTTGGGGAGACCCAGTACTTC. Residues: CASSRFGETQYF.

This chain connects TRBV28 to TRBJ2-1; D might be TRBD2 (5 bases). Germline CDR1 is MDHEN and CDR2 is SYDVKM. The CDR3 has 15 residues. Trimming left V 0 bases short and J 7 bases short, with 13 bases between. The CDR3 protein is CASSLWDISGNEQFF. CDR3 sequence (DNA): TGTGCCAGCAGTTTATGGGATATCTCGGGGAATGAGCAGTTCTTC.

The chain couples TRBV28 to TRBJ1-2; TRBD1 aligns across 7 bases. This CDR3 comprises 15 residues. J gave up 4 bases and V 5 bases, and 10 bases lay outside the gene matches. The V gene's germline CDR1 is MDHEN and CDR2 SYDVKM. Here the CDR3 DNA reads TGTGCCAGCAGTCGACCAGGGGGTATTGGCTATGGCTACACCTTC. Residues: CASSRPGGIGYGYTF.

The chain couples TRBV30 to TRBJ1-6; no firm D call. Trimming left V 3 bases short and J 5 bases short, with 11 bases between. Germline values: CDR1 GTSNPN, CDR2 SVGIG (reference sequence). The CDR3 length is 14 residues. CDR3 in amino acids: CAWRGASNNSPLHF. The CDR3 DNA is TGTGCCTGGAGAGGCGCCAGTAATAATTCACCCCTCCACTTT.

This chain links TRBV19 with TRBJ2-3; weak D call: TRBD2 (6 bases). Germline V gene sequence: CDR1 LNHDA, CDR2 SQIVND (reference sequence). The CDR3 loop spans 14 amino acids. Trimming took off 3 bases at V and 4 bases at J, with 11 bases between the two ends. The CDR3 loop is CASSMGGAPDTQYF. Written as DNA, the CDR3 is TGTGCCAGTAGTATGGGCGGGGCGCCAGATACGCAGTATTTT.